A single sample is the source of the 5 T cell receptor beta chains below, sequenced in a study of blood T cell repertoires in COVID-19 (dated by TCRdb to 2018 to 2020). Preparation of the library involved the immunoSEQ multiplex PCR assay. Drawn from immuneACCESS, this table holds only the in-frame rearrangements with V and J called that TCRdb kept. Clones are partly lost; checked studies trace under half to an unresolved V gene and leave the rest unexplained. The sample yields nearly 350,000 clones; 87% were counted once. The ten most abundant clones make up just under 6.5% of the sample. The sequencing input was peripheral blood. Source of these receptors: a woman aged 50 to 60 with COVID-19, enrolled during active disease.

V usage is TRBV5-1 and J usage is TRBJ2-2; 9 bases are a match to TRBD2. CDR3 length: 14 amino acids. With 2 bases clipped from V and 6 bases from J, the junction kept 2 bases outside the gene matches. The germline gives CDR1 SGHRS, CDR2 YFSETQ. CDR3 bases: TGCGCCAGCAGCTTAGCGGGAGGAGCCGGGGAGCTGTTTTTT. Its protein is CASSLAGGAGELFF. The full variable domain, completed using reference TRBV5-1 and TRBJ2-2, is KAGVTQTPRYLIKTRGQQVTLSCSPISGHRSVSWYQQTPGQGLQFLFEYFSETQRNKGNFPGRFSGRQFSNSRSEMNVSTLELGDSALYLCASSLAGGAGELFFGEGSRLTVL.

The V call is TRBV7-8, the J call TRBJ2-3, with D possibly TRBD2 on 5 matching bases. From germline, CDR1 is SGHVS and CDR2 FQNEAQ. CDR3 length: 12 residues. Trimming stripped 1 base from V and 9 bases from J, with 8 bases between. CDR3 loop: CASSLGLATQYF. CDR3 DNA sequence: TGTGCCAGCAGCTTAGGGCTAGCAACGCAGTATTTT.

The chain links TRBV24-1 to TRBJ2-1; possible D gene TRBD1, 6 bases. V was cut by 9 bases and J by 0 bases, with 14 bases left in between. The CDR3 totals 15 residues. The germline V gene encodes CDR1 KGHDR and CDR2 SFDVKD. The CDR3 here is CATSSQGSSYNEQFF. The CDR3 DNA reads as TGTGCCACCTCTTCCCAGGGGAGCTCCTACAATGAGCAGTTCTTC.

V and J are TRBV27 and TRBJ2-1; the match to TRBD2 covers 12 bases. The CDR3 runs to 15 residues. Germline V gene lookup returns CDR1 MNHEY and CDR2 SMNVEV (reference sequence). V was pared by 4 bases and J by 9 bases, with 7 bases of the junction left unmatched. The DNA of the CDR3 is TGTGCCAGCAGTTCGCTAGCGGGAGGGTTCGGTGAGCAGTTCTTC. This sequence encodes CASSSLAGGFGEQFF.

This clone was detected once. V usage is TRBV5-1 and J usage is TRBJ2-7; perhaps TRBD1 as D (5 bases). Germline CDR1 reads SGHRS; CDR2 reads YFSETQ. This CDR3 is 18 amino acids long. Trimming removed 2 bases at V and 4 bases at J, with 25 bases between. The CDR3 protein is CASSLRVPGEARAYEQYF. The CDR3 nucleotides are TGCGCCAGCAGCTTAAGGGTCCCGGGTGAAGCCAGGGCTTACGAGCAGTACTTC.